A selection of T cell receptor beta chains follows, all from one sample in a study of blood T cell repertoires in COVID-19. The repertoire was sequenced with immunoSEQ multiplex PCR; TCRdb's copy has only in-frame clones and lacks some. The sample gives 200,000 to 300,000 clones, roughly 81% of which show up once; around 7.2% is in the top ten. The sequenced sample was peripheral blood. Receptor source: a woman older than 75 with COVID-19, enrolled during active disease. CDR3s include the opening cysteine and the closing phenylalanine or tryptophan. A D gene is named only where the DNA matches it firmly. Where a row states a size, it is once, few, many or the class of an expanded clone; other rows omit it.

>TRBJ1-5|.|.|TRBV5-1
CSPSPSNQPQHF
TGCTCTCCGTCCCCGAGCAATCAGCCCCAGCATTTT
>TRBJ1-1|.|.|TRBV6-1
CASSEDGRRASGTEAFF
TGTGCCAGCAGTGAAGACGGGCGCAGGGCCTCCGGGACTGAAGCTTTCTTT
>TRBJ2-1|TRBD1|.|TRBV5-1
CASSVRTGPYEQFF
TGCGCCAGCAGCGTTCGGACAGGCCCTTATGAGCAGTTCTTC
>TRBJ2-1|TRBD2|.|TRBV19
CASSPQTSGYNEQFF
TGTGCCAGTAGTCCTCAGACTAGCGGGTACAATGAGCAGTTCTTC
>TRBJ2-1|.|.|TRBV27
CASSLFGSLEHNEQFF
TGTGCCAGCAGTTTATTTGGGAGCCTGGAACACAATGAGCAGTTCTTC
>TRBJ1-2|TRBD1|.|TRBV11-2
CASSSGTGIYGYTF
TGTGCCAGCAGCTCCGGGACAGGGATTTATGGCTACACCTTC
>TRBJ2-5|.|.|TRBV7-2
CASSFRRSRETQYF
TGTGCCAGCAGCTTCAGGAGGTCGAGGGAGACCCAGTACTTC
>TRBJ1-2|TRBD1|.|TRBV7-2
CASSSQGESINYGYTF
TGTGCCAGCAGCTCCCAGGGGGAATCTATTAACTATGGCTACACCTTC
>TRBJ1-1|.|.|TRBV30
CAWSVRRGSEAFF
TGTGCCTGGAGTGTACGGAGGGGCTCTGAAGCTTTCTTT
>TRBJ2-7|.|few|TRBV25-1
CASSGQVLIRYEQYF
TGTGCCAGCAGTGGTCAGGTGCTGATCAGGTACGAGCAGTACTTC
>TRBJ2-3|TRBD2|.|TRBV6-2/TRBV6-3
CASSVAGGPRTDTQYF
TGTGCCAGCAGTGTAGCGGGAGGGCCGAGGACAGATACGCAGTATTTT
>TRBJ2-7|TRBD2|.|TRBV5-1
CASSPLAGGGEQYF
TGCGCCAGCAGCCCTCTAGCGGGAGGGGGAGAGCAGTACTTC
>TRBJ1-3|.|.|TRBV7-8
CASSLDLRGNTIYF
TGTGCCAGCAGCTTAGACCTACGGGGAAACACCATATATTTT
>TRBJ2-5|TRBD1|.|TRBV18
CASSPSQGAVETQYF
TGTGCCAGCTCACCATCGCAGGGGGCGGTGGAGACCCAGTACTTC
>TRBJ1-4|TRBD1|few|TRBV18
CASSPPGQGGEKLFF
TGTGCCAGCTCACCCCCGGGACAGGGGGGTGAAAAACTGTTTTTT
>TRBJ2-5|TRBD1|.|TRBV6-1
CASSEGIRQGAFETQYF
TGTGCCAGCAGTGAAGGGATAAGGCAGGGGGCCTTCGAGACCCAGTACTTC
>TRBJ1-1|TRBD1|.|TRBV15
CATSREDRAFYMNTEAFF
TGTGCCACCAGCAGAGAGGACAGGGCCTTCTATATGAACACTGAAGCTTTCTTT
>TRBJ2-7|.|few|TRBV7-2
CASSFPSYEQYF
TGTGCCAGCAGCTTCCCTTCCTACGAGCAGTACTTC
>TRBJ2-5|TRBD2|.|TRBV4-3
CASSQGKGLAGYQETQYF
TGCGCCAGCAGCCAAGGGAAGGGGCTAGCGGGGTACCAAGAGACCCAGTACTTC
>TRBJ2-1|TRBD2|.|TRBV10-3
CAISESSGGSNEQFF
TGTGCCATCAGTGAGTCTAGCGGGGGCTCCAATGAGCAGTTCTTC
>TRBJ1-2|.|.|TRBV7-9
CASSLGRFYGYTF
TGTGCCAGCAGCTTAGGGCGGTTCTATGGCTACACCTTC
>TRBJ2-5|TRBD2|.|TRBV5-1
CASSWTSPQETQYF
TGCGCCAGCAGCTGGACTAGTCCCCAAGAGACCCAGTACTTC
>TRBJ1-2|.|.|TRBV19
CASSEVRQLLDHGYTF
TGTGCCAGTAGCGAAGTGAGACAGCTACTCGACCATGGCTACACCTTC
>TRBJ1-4|TRBD1|.|TRBV7-6
CASSRGQLNEKLFF
TGTGCCAGCAGCCGGGGACAGCTCAATGAAAAACTGTTTTTT
>TRBJ1-1|.|once|TRBV3-1/TRBV3-2
CASSQGANTEAFF
TGTGCCAGCAGCCAAGGAGCTAACACTGAAGCTTTCTTT
>TRBJ2-7|TRBD2|.|TRBV10-3
CAISARTSHEQYF
TGTGCCATCAGTGCCCGGACTAGTCACGAGCAGTACTTC
>TRBJ2-5|TRBD2|.|TRBV24-1
CATSDSKTSKQETQYF
TGTGCCACCAGTGATTCCAAGACTAGCAAGCAGGAGACCCAGTACTTC
>TRBJ2-3|TRBD2|.|TRBV5-1
CASSFDGRASDTQYF
TGCGCCAGCAGCTTCGACGGGAGGGCCTCAGATACGCAGTATTTT
>TRBJ2-1|TRBD2|.|TRBV19
CASQGLAGANEQFF
TGTGCCAGTCAAGGACTAGCGGGAGCAAATGAGCAGTTCTTC
>TRBJ1-5|.|.|TRBV6-2/TRBV6-3
CASSYHRESNQPQHF
TGTGCCAGCAGTTACCACAGGGAAAGCAATCAGCCCCAGCATTTT
>TRBJ2-6|.|.|TRBV15
CATSRDGGSGANVLTF
TGTGCCACCAGCAGAGATGGAGGGTCTGGGGCCAACGTCCTGACTTTC
>TRBJ1-2|TRBD1|.|TRBV3-1/TRBV3-2
CASSQGATGGSGYTF
TGTGCCAGCAGCCAAGGAGCGACAGGGGGGAGCGGCTACACCTTC
>TRBJ1-1|TRBD1|.|TRBV3-1/TRBV3-2
CASSPRTGWEAFF
TGTGCCAGCAGCCCCCGGACAGGATGGGAGGCTTTCTTT
>TRBJ2-2|.|.|TRBV29-1
CSVDPFYTGELFF
TGCAGCGTTGACCCCTTCTACACCGGGGAGCTGTTTTTT
>TRBJ1-1|.|few|TRBV29-1
CSVARLDTEAFF
TGCAGCGTTGCCCGACTTGACACTGAAGCTTTCTTT
>TRBJ1-1|.|.|TRBV6-2/TRBV6-3
CASSLRAGKAFF
TGTGCCAGCAGTCTTCGTGCGGGAAAAGCTTTCTTT
>TRBJ1-1|.|.|TRBV6-5
CASSRESGFAFF
TGTGCCAGCAGCCGGGAGTCGGGTTTTGCTTTCTTT
>TRBJ2-7|TRBD2|.|TRBV28
CASTSPAGANHEQYF
TGTGCCAGCACCTCCCCCGCGGGAGCGAACCACGAGCAGTACTTC
>TRBJ2-2|.|.|TRBV7-2
CASSLAKIYTGELFF
TGTGCCAGCAGCTTAGCCAAAATTTACACCGGGGAGCTGTTTTTT
>TRBJ1-5|TRBD1|.|TRBV18
CASSPTGVVGNQPQHF
TGTGCCAGCTCCCCGACAGGGGTCGTGGGCAATCAGCCCCAGCATTTT